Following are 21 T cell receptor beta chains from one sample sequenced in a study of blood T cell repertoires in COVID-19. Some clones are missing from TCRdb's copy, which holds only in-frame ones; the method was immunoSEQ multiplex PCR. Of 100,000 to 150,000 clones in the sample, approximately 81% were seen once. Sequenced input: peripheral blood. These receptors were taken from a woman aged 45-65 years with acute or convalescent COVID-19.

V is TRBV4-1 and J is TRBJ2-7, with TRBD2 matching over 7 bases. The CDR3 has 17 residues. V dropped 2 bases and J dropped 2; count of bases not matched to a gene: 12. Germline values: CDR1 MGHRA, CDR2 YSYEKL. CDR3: CASSQTLEAGWAYEQYF. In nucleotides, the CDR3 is TGCGCCAGCAGCCAAACTCTTGAAGCGGGGTGGGCCTACGAGCAGTACTTC.

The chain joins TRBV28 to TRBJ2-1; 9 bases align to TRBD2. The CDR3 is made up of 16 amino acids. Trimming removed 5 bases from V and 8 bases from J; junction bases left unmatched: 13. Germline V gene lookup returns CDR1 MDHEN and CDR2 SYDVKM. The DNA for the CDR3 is TGTGCCAGCAGTCTCCCCGGGACTAGCCTTGGTCATGAGCAGTTCTTC. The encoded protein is CASSLPGTSLGHEQFF.

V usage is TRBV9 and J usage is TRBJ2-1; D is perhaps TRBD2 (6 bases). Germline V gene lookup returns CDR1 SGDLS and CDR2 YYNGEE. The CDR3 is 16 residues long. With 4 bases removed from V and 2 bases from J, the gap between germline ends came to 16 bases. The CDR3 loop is CASSIDGGRTYNEQFF. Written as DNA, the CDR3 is TGTGCCAGCAGCATAGACGGGGGACGTACCTACAATGAGCAGTTCTTC.

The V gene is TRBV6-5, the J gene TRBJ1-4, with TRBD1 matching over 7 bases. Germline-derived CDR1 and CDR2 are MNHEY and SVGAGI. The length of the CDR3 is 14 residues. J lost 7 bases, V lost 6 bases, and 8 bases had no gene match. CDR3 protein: CASRRTGHGEKLFF. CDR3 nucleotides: TGTGCCAGCAGGCGGACAGGACACGGTGAAAAACTGTTTTTT.

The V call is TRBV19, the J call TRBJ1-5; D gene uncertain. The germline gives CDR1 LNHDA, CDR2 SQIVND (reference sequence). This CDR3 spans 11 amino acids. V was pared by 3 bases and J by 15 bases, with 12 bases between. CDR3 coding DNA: TGTGCCAGTAGTATCAGACAAGTTCTGCATTTT. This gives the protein CASSIRQVLHF.

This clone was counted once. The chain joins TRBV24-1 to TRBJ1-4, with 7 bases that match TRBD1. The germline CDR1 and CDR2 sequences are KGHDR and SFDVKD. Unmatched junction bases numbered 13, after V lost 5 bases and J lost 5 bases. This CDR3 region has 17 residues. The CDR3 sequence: CATSADPLQGLNEKLFF. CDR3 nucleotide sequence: TGTGCCACCAGTGCAGATCCCTTACAGGGGTTAAATGAAAAACTGTTTTTT.

The DNA of the CDR3 is TGTGCCAGTAGTATGGCCAGGACAGCATACACTGAAGCTTTCTTT. It codes for CASSMARTAYTEAFF. The rearrangement links TRBV19 to TRBJ1-1; the D gene is possibly TRBD1 (6 bases). Germline V gene sequence: CDR1 LNHDA, CDR2 SQIVND (reference sequence). Trimming stripped 3 bases from V and 3 bases from J, with 14 bases between. The CDR3 has 15 amino acids.

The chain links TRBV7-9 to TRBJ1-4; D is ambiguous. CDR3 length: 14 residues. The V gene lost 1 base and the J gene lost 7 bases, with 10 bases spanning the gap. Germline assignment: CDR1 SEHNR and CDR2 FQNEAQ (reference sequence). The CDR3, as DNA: TGTGCCAGCAGCTTAGGGCTAGGCCGTGAAAAACTGTTTTTT. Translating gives CASSLGLGREKLFF. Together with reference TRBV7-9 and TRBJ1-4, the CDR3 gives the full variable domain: DTGVSQNPRHKITKRGQNVTFRCDPISEHNRLYWYRQTLGQGPEFLTYFQNEAQLEKSRLLSDRFSAERPKGSFSTLEIQRTEQGDSAMYLCASSLGLGREKLFFGSGTQLSVL.

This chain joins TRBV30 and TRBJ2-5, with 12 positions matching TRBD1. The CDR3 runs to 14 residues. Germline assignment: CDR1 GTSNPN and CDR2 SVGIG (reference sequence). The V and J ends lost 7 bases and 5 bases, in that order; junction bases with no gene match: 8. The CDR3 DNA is TGTGCCTATGGGACAGGGGGCTCGTCGGAGACCCAGTACTTC. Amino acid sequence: CAYGTGGSSETQYF.

The CDR3 nucleotides are TGTGCCAGTAGTTACAGGGTAAACACTGAAGCTTTCTTT. The encoded protein is CASSYRVNTEAFF. This rearrangement joins TRBV19 to TRBJ1-1; possible D gene TRBD1, 6 bases. The CDR3 is 13 residues long. Looked up from germline, CDR1 is LNHDA and CDR2 is SQIVND (reference sequence). Trimming cost V 5 bases and J 2 bases, with 9 bases left between them. The whole variable domain, remainder taken from reference TRBV19 and TRBJ1-1, is DGGITQSPKYLFRKEGQNVTLSCEQNLNHDAMYWYRQDPGQGLRLIYYSQIVNDFQKGDIAEGYSVSREKKESFPLTVTSAQKNPTAFYLCASSYRVNTEAFFGQGTRLTVV.

The CDR3 here is CASSYSGWREKGEQFF. CDR3 sequence (DNA): TGTGCCAGCAGTTACTCGGGGTGGCGGGAGAAGGGTGAGCAGTTCTTC. The chain combines TRBV6-2 or TRBV6-3 with TRBJ2-1, with TRBD2 identical over 7 bases. Losses at the gene ends were 0 bases for V and 9 bases for J; bases not matched to a gene: 11. The CDR3 is 16 residues long. Germline-derived CDR1 and CDR2 are MNHEY and SVGEGT.

The chain's CDR3 is CASSGQGMGYGYTF. As DNA, the CDR3 is TGTGCCAGCAGTGGACAGGGTATGGGCTATGGCTACACCTTC. V and J are TRBV2 and TRBJ1-2, with 7 bases lining up with TRBD1. The V segment lost 4 bases and the J segment 4 bases; nucleotides outside the gene matches: 6. The germline V gene encodes CDR1 SNHLY and CDR2 FYNNEI. The CDR3 sequence is 14 residues long.

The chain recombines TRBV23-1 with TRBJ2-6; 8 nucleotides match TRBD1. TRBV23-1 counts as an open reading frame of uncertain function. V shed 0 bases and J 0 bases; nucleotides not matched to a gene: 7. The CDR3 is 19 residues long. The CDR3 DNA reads TGCGCCAGCAGTCAATCCGGGACAGGTAGATCCTCTGGGGCCAACGTCCTGACTTTC. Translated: CASSQSGTGRSSGANVLTF.

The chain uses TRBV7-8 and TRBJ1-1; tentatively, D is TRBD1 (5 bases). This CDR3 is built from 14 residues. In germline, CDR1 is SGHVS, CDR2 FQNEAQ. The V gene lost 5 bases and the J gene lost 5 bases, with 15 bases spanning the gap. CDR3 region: CASSPGRVRTEAFF. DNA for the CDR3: TGTGCCAGCAGCCCGGGCAGGGTAAGAACTGAAGCTTTCTTT.

The CDR3 sequence: CATNQRQYNSPLHF. The CDR3 DNA follows: TGTGCCACCAATCAGCGACAGTATAATTCACCCCTCCACTTT. The rearrangement links TRBV28 to TRBJ1-6, with D perhaps TRBD1 (5 bases). Trimming took off 10 bases at V and 4 bases at J, with 14 bases between the two ends. This CDR3 region has 14 residues. Germline V CDR1 and CDR2: MDHEN, SYDVKM.

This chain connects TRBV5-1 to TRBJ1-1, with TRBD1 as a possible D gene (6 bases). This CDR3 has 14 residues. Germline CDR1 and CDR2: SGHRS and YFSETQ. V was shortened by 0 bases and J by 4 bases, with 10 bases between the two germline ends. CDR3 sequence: CASSLAGEGTEAFF. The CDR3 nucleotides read TGCGCCAGCAGCTTGGCAGGGGAGGGCACTGAAGCTTTCTTT.

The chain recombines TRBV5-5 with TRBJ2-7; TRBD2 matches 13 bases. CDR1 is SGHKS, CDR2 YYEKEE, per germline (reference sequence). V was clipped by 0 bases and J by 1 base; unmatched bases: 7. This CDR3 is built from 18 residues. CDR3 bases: TGTGCCAGCAGCTTGGCACTAGCGGGAGGGCCAAAATCCTACGAGCAGTACTTC. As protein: CASSLALAGGPKSYEQYF.

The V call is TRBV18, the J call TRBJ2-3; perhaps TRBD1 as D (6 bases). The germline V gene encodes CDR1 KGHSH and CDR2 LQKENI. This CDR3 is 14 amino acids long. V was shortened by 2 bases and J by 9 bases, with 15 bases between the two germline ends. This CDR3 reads CASSPYDTGNTQYF. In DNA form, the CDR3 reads TGTGCCAGCTCACCATATGATACAGGGAACACGCAGTATTTT.

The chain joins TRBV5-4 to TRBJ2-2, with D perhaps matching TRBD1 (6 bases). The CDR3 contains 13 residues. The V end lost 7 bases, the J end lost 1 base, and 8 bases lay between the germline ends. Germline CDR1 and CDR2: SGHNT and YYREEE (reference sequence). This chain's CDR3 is CASGGQNTGELFF. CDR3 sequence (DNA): TGTGCCAGCGGGGGACAGAACACCGGGGAGCTGTTTTTT.

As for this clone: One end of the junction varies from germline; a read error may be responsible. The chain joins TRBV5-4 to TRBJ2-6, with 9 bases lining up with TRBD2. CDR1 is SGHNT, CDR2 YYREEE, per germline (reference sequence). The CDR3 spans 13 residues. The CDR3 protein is CLAGLSGANVLTF. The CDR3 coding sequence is TGCCTAGCGGGACTCTCTGGGGCCAACGTCCTGACTTTC.

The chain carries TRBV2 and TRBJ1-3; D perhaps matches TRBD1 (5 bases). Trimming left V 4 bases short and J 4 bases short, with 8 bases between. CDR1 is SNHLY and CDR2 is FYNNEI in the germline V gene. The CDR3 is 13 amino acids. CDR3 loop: CASSADSGNTIYF. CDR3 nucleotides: TGTGCCAGCAGTGCCGACAGCGGAAACACCATATATTTT.